This T cell receptor beta chain was profiled in a study of blood T cell repertoires in COVID-19. Assay: immunoSEQ multiplex PCR; the TCRdb copy retains only in-frame clones and omits some. This table holds about 80,000 clones, about four fifths found once. J was trimmed by 5 bases and V by 6 bases; bases with no gene match: 6. Germline CDR1 and CDR2: SQVTM and ANQGSEA. The CDR3 contains 13 residues. The gene calls are TRBV29-1 and TRBJ1-2; 10 bases align to TRBD1. The sequence was collected from an elderly man with acute or convalescent COVID-19. Sequencing was performed on peripheral blood. As DNA, the CDR3 is TGCAGCGTGGGGACAGGGGAGGAGTATGGCTACACCTTC. As protein: CSVGTGEEYGYTF.